The 9 T cell receptor beta chains given below trace back to one sample, sequenced in a study of cytomegalovirus exposure and HLA in healthy donors. PCR was performed using 60 Vbeta and 13 Jbeta primers. The table came from immunoSEQ multiplex PCR; TCRdb's copy has only in-frame clones and leaves some out. Seen here are roughly 110,000 clones, 65% to 75% observed once, and the top ten hold around 4.9%. Specimen: PBMCs. Receptors were obtained from a man aged 25 to 40 in good health and CMV-seropositive.

The chain is built from TRBV28 and TRBJ1-2, with TRBD1 matching 7 bases. The CDR3 has 15 amino acids. The J segment lost 2 bases and the V segment lost 6 bases, leaving 9 bases of the junction unmatched. Germline V gene lookup returns CDR1 MDHEN and CDR2 SYDVKM. CDR3 in amino acids: CASSLSQTGNYGYTF. DNA of the CDR3: TGTGCCAGCAGCCTCTCCCAGACAGGGAACTATGGCTACACCTTC.

V usage is TRBV30 and J usage is TRBJ2-4; possible D gene TRBD1, 5 bases. CDR1 is GTSNPN, CDR2 SVGIG, per germline (reference sequence). Trimming pared 2 bases from V and 9 bases from J, leaving 14 bases between. This CDR3 region has 13 residues. CDR3 in DNA: TGTGCCTGGAGTACGGTAGGGCAGGGCATTCAGTACTTC. Protein: CAWSTVGQGIQYF.

This sequence joins TRBV5-6 and TRBJ2-7; 9 nucleotides agree with TRBD1. Looked up from germline, CDR1 is SGHDT and CDR2 is YYEEEE. There are 16 residues in the CDR3. With V trimmed by 5 bases and J by 2 bases, 11 bases remained unmatched. The CDR3 bases are TGTGCCAGCAGAGGTGACCGGGACAGGGAACCCTACGAGCAGTACTTC. Its translation is CASRGDRDREPYEQYF. Looking up the rest from reference TRBV5-6 and TRBJ2-7 gives the full variable domain: DAGVTQSPTHLIKTRGQQVTLRCSPKSGHDTVSWYQQALGQGPQFIFQYYEEEERQRGNFPDRFSGHQFPNYSSELNVNALLLGDSALYLCASRGDRDREPYEQYFGPGTRLTVT.

This chain uses TRBV28 with TRBJ1-5, with D unclear. Germline V CDR1 and CDR2: MDHEN, SYDVKM. This CDR3 is built from 11 residues. Trimming shortened V by 10 bases and J by 2 bases, and 6 bases separated the two germline ends. The CDR3 region has the DNA TGTGCCACCCGAGGCAATCAGCCCCAGCATTTT. Protein: CATRGNQPQHF.

This sequence joins TRBV11-2 and TRBJ1-4; D possibly corresponds to TRBD1 (5 bases). This CDR3 has 14 residues. Germline V gene lookup returns CDR1 SGHAT and CDR2 FQNNGV. Trimming took 2 bases from V and 10 from J, leaving 14 bases between them. CDR3 sequence: CASSLFQGRGKLFF. The DNA for the CDR3 is TGTGCCAGCAGCTTATTCCAGGGTAGGGGAAAACTGTTTTTT.

The V and J genes are TRBV23-1 and TRBJ2-7, with D possibly being TRBD1 (7 bases). TRBV23-1 is treated as an ORF (open reading frame) with a function not yet certain. Trimming removed 8 bases at V and 4 bases at J, with 33 bases between. This CDR3 region has 19 residues. The chain's CDR3 is CASQQKWDRSLMGGYEQYF. The CDR3 DNA sequence: TGCGCCAGCCAGCAAAAGTGGGACAGATCCCTAATGGGGGGTTACGAGCAGTACTTC.

This clone appeared once. The rearrangement links TRBV2 to TRBJ2-3, with D possibly being TRBD2 (5 bases). CDR1 and CDR2 (germline): SNHLY, FYNNEI. This CDR3 has 12 amino acids. The germline V and J ends were trimmed by 2 bases and 7 bases, with 7 bases remaining between them. This chain's CDR3 is CASSESGNTQYF. The CDR3 DNA follows: TGTGCCAGCAGTGAATCCGGGAATACGCAGTATTTT.

The chain joins TRBV13 to TRBJ2-3; 12 nucleotides agree with TRBD2. The CDR3 extends over 17 amino acids. J was trimmed by 2 bases and V by 3 bases; bases with no gene match: 6. CDR1 is PRHDT, CDR2 FYEKMQ, per germline (reference sequence). As DNA, the CDR3 is TGTGCCAGCAGCTTGACTAGCGGGGGCCGCCTCACAGATACGCAGTATTTT. Its protein product is CASSLTSGGRLTDTQYF.

V gene TRBV25-1 combines with J gene TRBJ2-1; TRBD1 might be the D (6 bases). Germline V gene lookup returns CDR1 MGHDK and CDR2 SYGVNS. V was pared by 1 base and J by 4 bases, with 14 bases between. The CDR3 has 16 residues. This CDR3 is CASSESPDSRYNEQFF. DNA for the CDR3: TGTGCCAGCAGTGAATCTCCGGACAGTCGATACAATGAGCAGTTCTTC.